What follows are 27 T cell receptor beta chains derived from one specimen sequenced in a study of shared clonotypes between healthy human individuals (dated by TCRdb to the early 2020s). CD8 naive samples were obtained by positive selection for CCR7 among CD45RO-negative cells, yielding a CD45RA+CCR7+ population from which TemRA cells were excluded. Libraries were made using the immunoSEQ multiplex PCR assay. This immuneACCESS table, as held by TCRdb, lists in-frame sequences with V and J called but not all clones. Of the missing ones, under half trace to an unresolved V gene in checked studies; the others have no known cause. This sample holds 2 million to 2.5 million clones; roughly 95% were observed only once. Around 1.1% of the sample comes from the top ten. What was sequenced was naive CD8+ T cells sorted from blood. What the cell subset or site label conveys for this sample: CD45RA+CCR7+. The receptors were sampled from a man aged 18 to 30 in good health.

The CDR3 coding sequence is TGTGCCAGTAGTCAACTACCGGGACTAGCGGAACTGAGCTCCTACAATGAGCAGTTCTTC. This sequence encodes CASSQLPGLAELSSYNEQFF. The rearrangement uses TRBV19 and TRBJ2-1, with 11 bases lining up with TRBD2. The CDR3 has 20 amino acids. Germline lookup yields CDR1 LNHDA and CDR2 SQIVND (reference sequence). The trim removed 5 bases at V and 0 bases at J, leaving 15 bases unmatched.

This chain joins TRBV4-1 and TRBJ2-7; the D gene is possibly TRBD2 (6 bases). Germline CDR1 MGHRA, CDR2 YSYEKL. V was cut by 0 bases and J by 0 bases, with 9 bases left in between. The CDR3 spans 15 residues. The CDR3 spells CASSQERDFSYEQYF. Here the CDR3 DNA reads TGCGCCAGCAGCCAAGAACGGGACTTCTCCTACGAGCAGTACTTC.

The chain employs TRBV6-5 and TRBJ2-5, with 8 bases lining up with TRBD1. J was trimmed by 3 bases and V by 5 bases; bases with no gene match: 8. CDR1 and CDR2 from the germline V gene are MNHEY and SVGAGI. This CDR3 contains 15 residues. The CDR3 spells CASSLVTGAKETQYF. The CDR3 coding sequence is TGTGCCAGCAGTCTGGTGACAGGGGCAAAAGAGACCCAGTACTTC.

The V call is TRBV29-1, the J call TRBJ2-7; D unresolved. Per the germline V gene, CDR1 is SQVTM and CDR2 is ANQGSEA. V dropped 0 bases and J dropped 3 bases, with 6 bases sitting between them. This CDR3 has 12 amino acids. As DNA, the CDR3 is TGCAGCGTTGAAGAGAACAGCTACGAGCAGTACTTC. This sequence encodes CSVEENSYEQYF.

This clone was counted only a few times. The rearrangement joins TRBV5-1 to TRBJ2-3; D gene uncertain. The CDR3 covers 15 residues. Trimming left V 0 bases short and J 4 bases short, with 12 bases between. Germline assignment: CDR1 SGHRS and CDR2 YFSETQ. CDR3 amino acids: CASSLGARASDTQYF. The CDR3 DNA is TGCGCCAGCAGCTTGGGGGCGCGAGCGTCAGATACGCAGTATTTT.

This chain joins TRBV25-1 and TRBJ2-1, with D tentatively TRBD1 (5 bases). The CDR3 is 13 amino acids. V dropped 3 bases and J dropped 11 bases, with 14 bases sitting between them. Germline V lookup: CDR1 MGHDK, CDR2 SYGVNS. CDR3 in DNA: TGTGCCAGCAGTGAGGTGACTGGGGCACAGCAGTTCTTC. Its translation is CASSEVTGAQQFF.

This chain links TRBV4-1 with TRBJ1-6; the D is unclear. Trimming cost V 3 bases and J 8 bases, with 8 bases left between them. CDR3 length: 13 amino acids. Per the germline V gene, CDR1 is MGHRA and CDR2 is YSYEKL. The CDR3 loop reads CASSQFSDSPLHF. The DNA of the CDR3 is TGCGCCAGCAGCCAGTTTTCGGATTCACCCCTCCACTTT.

V usage is TRBV6-6 and J usage is TRBJ1-6; D is perhaps TRBD1 (5 bases). This CDR3 region has 16 residues. Germline V gene lookup returns CDR1 MNHNY and CDR2 SVGAGI (reference sequence). The V end lost 8 bases, the J end lost 7 bases, and 21 bases lay between the germline ends. The CDR3: CASLAAGDMWNSPLHF. CDR3 DNA: TGTGCCAGCCTAGCGGCGGGGGATATGTGGAATTCACCCCTCCACTTT.

With regard to this clone: Other DNA sequences from this sample encode an identical CDR3 as well. V usage is TRBV9 and J usage is TRBJ2-7; TRBD1 matches at 9 bases. V gave up 4 bases and J gave up 4 bases; unmatched junction bases: 3. CDR3 size: 13 residues. Germline V gives CDR1 SGDLS, CDR2 YYNGEE. CDR3 loop: CASSLGQGYEQYF. Written as DNA, the CDR3 is TGTGCCAGCAGCTTAGGACAGGGGTACGAGCAGTACTTC.

The chain couples TRBV5-6 to TRBJ2-7, with D possibly called TRBD1 or TRBD2 (5 bases each). V was clipped by 4 bases and J by 1 base, with 9 bases between them. This CDR3 is 13 amino acids long. Germline values: CDR1 SGHDT, CDR2 YYEEEE. CDR3 nucleotide sequence: TGTGCCAGCAGCCCGGGACCGTCCTACGAGCAGTACTTC. Encoded protein: CASSPGPSYEQYF.

Points on this clone: This CDR3 is also generated by other DNA sequences in the sample. The chain joins TRBV9 to TRBJ2-2; D is unclear. Germline V gene lookup returns CDR1 SGDLS and CDR2 YYNGEE. Deletions cut 4 bases from V and 2 bases from J, with 3 bases between. The CDR3 covers 12 residues. The DNA for the CDR3 is TGTGCCAGCAGCATTAACACCGGGGAGCTGTTTTTT. Translated: CASSINTGELFF.

CDR3 bases: TGTGCCAGCAGTGCTCTAGCGGGGGGGCCAAATGAGCAGTTCTTC. This encodes CASSALAGGPNEQFF. The rearrangement links TRBV6-1 to TRBJ2-1; 12 bases agree with TRBD2. V lost 4 bases and J lost 7; bases outside the gene matches: 5. The CDR3 contains 15 residues. CDR1 MNHNS and CDR2 SASEGT come from the germline V gene.

This clone was detected once. This chain links TRBV27 with TRBJ1-2, with D maybe TRBD1 (6 bases). V lost 4 bases to trimming and J lost 4 bases, with 13 bases between them. Germline V gene lookup returns CDR1 MNHEY and CDR2 SMNVEV (reference sequence). This CDR3 is 14 amino acids long. The CDR3 DNA sequence: TGTGCCAGCAGTTCTTTGGGGGCCGGCTATGGCTACACCTTC. Amino acids: CASSSLGAGYGYTF.

The chain links TRBV5-1 to TRBJ1-1; 7 bases align to TRBD1. Germline lookup yields CDR1 SGHRS and CDR2 YFSETQ. V lost 4 bases, J lost 3 bases, and 9 bases stayed unmatched. The CDR3 runs 15 residues. The CDR3 DNA is TGCGCCAGCAGCCAACTACAGGGGTTAGACACTGAAGCTTTCTTT. This codes for CASSQLQGLDTEAFF.

V and J are TRBV4-1 and TRBJ1-1; D unclear. V was trimmed by 6 bases and J by 1 base, leaving 6 bases between them. Germline V lookup: CDR1 MGHRA, CDR2 YSYEKL. The CDR3 sequence is 12 residues long. The CDR3 spells CASSTENTEAFF. The CDR3 DNA follows: TGCGCCAGCAGTACCGAGAACACTGAAGCTTTCTTT.

V is TRBV4-3 and J is TRBJ2-2; TRBD1 matches 8 bases. Trimming took 0 bases from V and 4 from J; bases not matched to a gene: 1. Germline V gives CDR1 LGHNA, CDR2 YSLEER. The CDR3 runs to 15 residues. The CDR3 protein is CASSQDDRGTGELFF. DNA for the CDR3: TGCGCCAGCAGCCAAGATGACAGGGGCACCGGGGAGCTGTTTTTT.

As regards this clone: The same CDR3 is also encoded by other DNA sequences in this sample. The chain recombines TRBV7-9 with TRBJ2-2; TRBD1 matches at 11 bases. Unmatched junction bases numbered 4, after V lost 5 bases and J lost 5 bases. CDR3 length: 15 residues. The germline V gene has CDR1 SEHNR and CDR2 FQNEAQ (reference sequence). For the CDR3, the DNA is TGTGCCAGCAGCCTAGGACAGGGGGCAACCGGGGAGCTGTTTTTT. It translates to CASSLGQGATGELFF.

The chain recombines TRBV7-9 with TRBJ2-1; TRBD2 agrees at 10 bases. This CDR3 has 16 amino acids. V trimming: 1 base; J trimming: 7 bases; junction bases outside the gene matches: 7. Per the germline V gene, CDR1 is SEHNR and CDR2 is FQNEAQ (reference sequence). The CDR3 reads CASSLDLAGEINEQFF. The CDR3 bases are TGTGCCAGCAGCTTAGACCTAGCGGGGGAAATTAATGAGCAGTTCTTC. The whole variable domain, remainder taken from reference TRBV7-9 and TRBJ2-1, is DTGVSQNPRHKITKRGQNVTFRCDPISEHNRLYWYRQTLGQGPEFLTYFQNEAQLEKSRLLSDRFSAERPKGSFSTLEIQRTEQGDSAMYLCASSLDLAGEINEQFFGPGTRLTVL.

The rearrangement uses TRBV4-1 and TRBJ2-1; 9 bases agree with TRBD1. Germline V gene sequence: CDR1 MGHRA, CDR2 YSYEKL. This CDR3 comprises 15 residues. Trimming took 1 base from V and 8 from J; bases not matched to a gene: 6. This CDR3 reads CASSQVRDRAHEQFF. The DNA of the CDR3 is TGCGCCAGCAGCCAAGTTAGGGACAGGGCCCATGAGCAGTTCTTC.

The chain has TRBV9 and TRBJ1-2; the D is unclear. Trimming cost V 3 bases and J 4 bases, with 13 bases left between them. The CDR3 contains 14 residues. The V gene's germline CDR1 is SGDLS and CDR2 YYNGEE. The CDR3 DNA reads TGTGCCAGCAGCGGAGGACTAACGGGCTATGGCTACACCTTC. Its translation: CASSGGLTGYGYTF.

The chain combines TRBV19 with TRBJ2-7; 9 bases line up with TRBD1. With V trimmed by 3 bases and J by 0 bases, 6 bases remained unmatched. This CDR3 is built from 16 residues. Germline V gene sequence: CDR1 LNHDA, CDR2 SQIVND (reference sequence). CDR3 coding DNA: TGTGCCAGTAGTATCTCGACAGGGGGGACCTCCTACGAGCAGTACTTC. It translates to CASSISTGGTSYEQYF. The full variable domain, with the rest looked up from reference TRBV19 and TRBJ2-7, is DGGITQSPKYLFRKEGQNVTLSCEQNLNHDAMYWYRQDPGQGLRLIYYSQIVNDFQKGDIAEGYSVSREKKESFPLTVTSAQKNPTAFYLCASSISTGGTSYEQYFGPGTRLTVT.

The rearrangement links TRBV4-1 to TRBJ2-7; maybe TRBD1 (6 bases). The CDR3 extends over 14 amino acids. Germline CDR1 MGHRA, CDR2 YSYEKL. Trimming stripped 0 bases from V and 4 bases from J, with 10 bases between. The CDR3 loop is CASSQEQQGYEQYF. The CDR3 DNA follows: TGCGCCAGCAGCCAAGAACAACAGGGTTACGAGCAGTACTTC.

The chain uses TRBV4-1 and TRBJ1-2; a possible D gene is TRBD1 (5 bases). The CDR3 length is 16 residues. CDR1 is MGHRA and CDR2 is YSYEKL in the germline V gene. V was pared by 0 bases and J by 5 bases, with 16 bases between. The CDR3 DNA sequence: TGCGCCAGCAGCCAAGATATCGAGGGGCCGGAGTATGGCTACACCTTC. Translated: CASSQDIEGPEYGYTF.

This chain connects TRBV2 to TRBJ1-6, with D tentatively TRBD1 (5 bases). This CDR3 comprises 16 residues. Trimming removed 3 bases at V and 0 bases at J, with 9 bases between. The germline CDR1 and CDR2 sequences are SNHLY and FYNNEI. For the CDR3, the DNA is TGTGCCAGCAGTGAGGGGACGAGCTCCTATAATTCACCCCTCCACTTT. This gives the protein CASSEGTSSYNSPLHF.

V and J are TRBV7-9 and TRBJ2-1; 8 nucleotides align to TRBD2. Per the germline V gene, CDR1 is SEHNR and CDR2 is FQNEAQ (reference sequence). The ends lost 1 base at V and 6 bases at J; junction bases unmatched: 2. CDR3 length: 14 amino acids. The CDR3 sequence: CASSLVLAGNEQFF. The CDR3 region has the DNA TGTGCCAGCAGCTTAGTGCTAGCGGGCAATGAGCAGTTCTTC.

J is TRBJ2-7 and V is TRBV5-1, with D possibly matching TRBD2 (5 bases). The V gene lost 8 bases and the J gene lost 7 bases, with 22 bases spanning the gap. The length of the CDR3 is 14 residues. Per germline, CDR1 SGHRS and CDR2 YFSETQ. CDR3 bases: TGCGCCAGTCGAGGGTCTGCAATCCGAGAAGAGCAGTACTTC. Translated: CASRGSAIREEQYF.

The rearrangement links TRBV7-2 to TRBJ2-2; a possible D gene is TRBD2 (5 bases). CDR3 size: 13 residues. The germline V gene encodes CDR1 SGHTA and CDR2 FQGNSA. V was cut by 5 bases and J by 6 bases, with 10 bases left in between. CDR3 amino acids: CASSGRKPGELFF. The CDR3, as DNA: TGTGCCAGCAGCGGGAGAAAACCCGGGGAGCTGTTTTTT.